A selection of T cell receptor beta chains follows, all from one sample in a study of breast tumors, draining lymph nodes, adjacent tissues. TCRdb ran MiXCR on the multiplex PCR reads and lists one entry per CDR3 protein. The table shows roughly 100,000 distinct CDR3 sequences, with 30% occurring only once. What was sequenced was axillary lymph node tissue. The receptors were sampled from a female donor with breast cancer. Some clones in this sample may be carry-over from other donors' samples. Each CDR3 is given with its conserved first and last residue. D genes are given only for firm matches. Size tells how often a clone was seen (once, few, many) or the class of an expanded clone, and some rows leave it out.

TRBJ1-1 . . TRBV18 14 CASSLRQTNTEAFF TGTGCCAGCTCACTAAGGCAGACGAACACTGAAGCTTTCTTT
TRBJ2-4 . . TRBV19 17 CASSAFTGEPAKNIQSF TGTGCCAGTAGTGCTTTTACGGGAGAGCCGGCCAAAAACATTCAGTCCTTC
TRBJ1-3 . . TRBV5-1 20 CASSLDPTGGPSPMGNTIYF TGCGCCAGCAGCTTGGATCCGACAGGAGGCCCTTCTCCGATGGGAAACACCATATATTTT
TRBJ2-1 many TRBD1 TRBV7-3 14 CASSSTTGVNEQFF TGTGCCAGCAGCTCGACTACAGGGGTCAATGAGCAGTTCTTC
TRBJ2-3 many . TRBV20-1 15 CSADTRDTSTDTQYF TGCAGTGCAGACACCAGGGACACTAGCACAGATACGCAGTATTTT
TRBJ2-1 many TRBD1 TRBV28 14 CASSGGQVHDEQFF TGTGCCAGCAGTGGTGGACAGGTTCACGATGAGCAGTTCTTC
TRBJ1-2 . TRBD1 TRBV7-2 14 CASSFARGNYGYTF TGTGCCAGCAGCTTCGCCAGGGGGAACTATGGCTACACCTTC
TRBJ2-4 few . TRBV6-6 13 CASNPGVADIQYF TGTGCCAGCAACCCGGGTGTGGCGGACATTCAGTACTTC
TRBJ1-3 many TRBD1 TRBV19 16 CASSSPGQGSGNTIYF TGTGCCAGTAGTTCTCCGGGACAGGGCTCTGGAAACACCATATATTTT
TRBJ1-1 . . TRBV14 13 CASSLGRRTEAFF TGTGCCAGCAGCCTGGGGAGGAGGACTGAAGCTTTCTTT
TRBJ2-3 many . TRBV7-3 14 CASSLGSEIDTQYF TGTGCCAGCAGCTTGGGTAGCGAGATAGATACGCAGTATTTT
TRBJ1-3 . . TRBV20-1 14 CSARVTDSGDPIYF TGCAGTGCTAGAGTGACGGACTCTGGAGACCCCATATATTTT
TRBJ2-7 many TRBD1 TRBV12-3/TRBV12-4 13 CASSTLTGGEQYF TGTGCCAGCAGTACCCTGACAGGGGGCGAGCAGTACTTC
TRBJ2-5 many . TRBV6-5 14 CASSPQTRGETQYF TGTGCCAGCAGTCCACAGACGAGGGGGGAGACCCAGTACTTC
TRBJ2-5 many TRBD1 TRBV5-8 18 CASSFGQARLIGEETQYF TGTGCCAGCAGTTTCGGACAGGCTCGGCTTATCGGTGAAGAGACCCAGTACTTC
TRBJ2-1 many . TRBV12-3/TRBV12-4 17 CASSFGTRASSYNEQFF TGTGCCAGCAGTTTCGGGACCAGGGCTAGCTCCTACAATGAGCAGTTCTTC
TRBJ1-1 . . TRBV6-5 14 CASSYTPENTEAFF TGTGCCAGCAGTTACACCCCGGAAAACACTGAAGCTTTCTTT
TRBJ1-6 . . TRBV5-1 16 CASSEGGQGSASPLHF TGCGCCAGCAGCGAGGGGGGGCAGGGCTCGGCTTCACCCCTCCACTTT
TRBJ2-5 many . TRBV2 15 CASSLGGREVETQYF TGTGCCAGCAGCCTGGGGGGCAGGGAGGTAGAGACCCAGTACTTC
TRBJ1-4 . TRBD1 TRBV29-1 13 CSLGQGVFKEMFF TGCAGCTTGGGTCAGGGGGTTTTTAAAGAAATGTTTTTT
TRBJ2-7 many . TRBV30 15 CAWSLPGLSSYEQYF TGTGCCTGGAGTCTACCGGGACTCTCCTCCTACGAGCAGTACTTC
TRBJ2-5 . . TRBV27 14 CASSLFSGGGTQYF TGTGCCAGCAGTCTATTTTCAGGGGGGGGCACCCAGTACTTC
TRBJ1-3 . . TRBV20-1 14 CSAIRDVAGNTIYF TGCAGTGCTATCCGGGACGTCGCTGGAAACACCATATATTTT
TRBJ2-7 many . TRBV5-1 16 CASSLEGTASSYEQYF TGCGCCAGCAGCTTGGAAGGGACCGCGTCCAGCTACGAGCAGTACTTC
TRBJ1-4 many . TRBV19 13 CASSIALTGDEIF TGTGCCAGTAGTATAGCCCTGACAGGCGACGAGATTTTT
TRBJ2-7 many TRBD1 TRBV12-3/TRBV12-4 15 CASSSTGPPGYEQYF TGTGCCAGCAGTTCGACAGGGCCGCCGGGCTACGAGCAGTACTTC
TRBJ2-3 many . TRBV7-8 14 CASSLGGSASTQYF TGTGCCAGCAGCTTAGGTGGCAGCGCCTCTACGCAGTATTTT
TRBJ2-2 . . TRBV7-3 19 CASSLPLNGGRANTGELFF TGTGCCAGCAGCCTACCACTAAACGGGGGGCGCGCTAACACCGGGGAGCTGTTTTTT
TRBJ2-7 many . TRBV7-2 14 CASSLGLVDYEQYF TGTGCCAGCAGCTTAGGGCTAGTAGACTACGAGCAGTACTTC
TRBJ1-4 many TRBD1 TRBV4-1 15 CASSPGTGKLEKLFF TGCGCCAGCAGCCCCGGGACAGGGAAGCTCGAAAAACTGTTTTTT
TRBJ2-6 many . TRBV27 16 CASSPLDSSGANVLTF TGTGCCAGCAGTCCCCTCGACAGCTCTGGGGCCAACGTCCTGACTTTC
TRBJ2-3 . TRBD2 TRBV7-2 15 CASRSRGAPTDTQYF TGTGCCAGCAGATCGCGGGGGGCCCCCACAGATACGCAGTATTTT
TRBJ2-3 few . TRBV27 16 CASSGVGGLLIDTQYF TGTGCCAGCAGTGGAGTGGGGGGGCTGTTGATAGATACGCAGTATTTT
TRBJ2-2 many . TRBV30 13 CAWRKQGIGELFF TGTGCCTGGAGGAAACAGGGAATCGGGGAGCTGTTTTTT
TRBJ2-3 many . TRBV20-1 14 CSAEPGLGADTQYF TGCAGTGCGGAACCGGGACTTGGTGCAGATACGCAGTATTTT
TRBJ2-7 many . TRBV27 15 CASSWRLDSSYEQYF TGTGCCAGCAGCTGGCGACTTGACAGCTCCTACGAGCAGTACTTC
TRBJ2-7 many . TRBV7-8 13 CASSRSGVGEQYF TGTGCCAGCAGCCGTTCAGGGGTAGGCGAGCAGTACTTC
TRBJ1-1 . . TRBV20-1 12 CSASPANTEAFF TGCAGTGCTAGTCCGGCGAACACTGAAGCTTTCTTT
TRBJ2-3 many TRBD2 TRBV20-1 14 CSASSGSITDTQYF TGCAGTGCTAGTAGCGGGAGCATCACAGATACGCAGTATTTT
TRBJ2-7 . TRBD1 TRBV9 14 CASSARDRGSEQYF TGTGCCAGCAGCGCCCGGGACAGGGGCAGCGAGCAGTACTTC
TRBJ2-1 many TRBD2 TRBV4-1 16 CASSLSVALAANEQFF TGCGCCAGCAGCCTCTCCGTAGCACTAGCGGCTAATGAGCAGTTCTTC
TRBJ2-3 many . TRBV7-3 15 CASSFDRDSTDTQYF TGTGCCAGCAGCTTCGACAGGGACTCCACAGATACGCAGTATTTT
TRBJ1-2 many . TRBV19 14 CASSMSLPLTGYTF TGTGCCAGTAGTATGAGCCTCCCGTTAACAGGCTACACCTTC
TRBJ2-7 many . TRBV9 14 CASSADGFSYEQYF TGTGCCAGCAGCGCGGACGGATTCTCCTACGAGCAGTACTTC
TRBJ2-5 . . TRBV19 15 CASSSYSGDQETQYF TGTGCCAGTAGTTCCTACTCGGGGGACCAAGAGACCCAGTACTTC
TRBJ1-4 many . TRBV15 15 CATSTERYLNEKLFF TGTGCCACCAGTACCGAGCGTTACCTAAATGAAAAACTGTTTTTT
TRBJ2-1 many TRBD2 TRBV11-2 15 CASSPGTSGSNEQFF TGTGCCAGCAGCCCAGGGACTAGCGGGAGTAATGAGCAGTTCTTC
TRBJ2-7 many . TRBV7-9 9 CASSLIQYF TGTGCCAGCAGCTTAATTCAGTACTTC
TRBJ1-4 many . TRBV27 13 CASSWGRVIILFF TGTGCCAGCAGTTGGGGCAGGGTGATTATACTGTTTTTT
TRBJ1-4 . . TRBV20-1 16 CSASAGLGRGHEKLFF TGCAGTGCTAGTGCGGGACTCGGGAGAGGACATGAAAAACTGTTTTTT
TRBJ2-7 many TRBD2 TRBV27 16 CASSRTSGGSSYEQYF TGTGCCAGCAGCCGGACTAGCGGGGGTAGCTCCTACGAGCAGTACTTC